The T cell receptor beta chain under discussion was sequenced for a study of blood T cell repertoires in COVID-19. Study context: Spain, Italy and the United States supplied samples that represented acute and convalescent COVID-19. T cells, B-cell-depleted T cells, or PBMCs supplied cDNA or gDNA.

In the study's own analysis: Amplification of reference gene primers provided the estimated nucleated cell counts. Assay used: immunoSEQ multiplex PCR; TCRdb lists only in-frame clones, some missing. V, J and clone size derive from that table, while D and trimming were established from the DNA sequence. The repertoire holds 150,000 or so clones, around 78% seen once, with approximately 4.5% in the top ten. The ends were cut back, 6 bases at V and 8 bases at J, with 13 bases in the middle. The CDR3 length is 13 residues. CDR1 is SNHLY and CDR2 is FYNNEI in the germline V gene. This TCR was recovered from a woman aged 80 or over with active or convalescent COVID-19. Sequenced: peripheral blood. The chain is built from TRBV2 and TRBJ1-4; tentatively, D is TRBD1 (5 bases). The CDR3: CASRGQGGEKLFF. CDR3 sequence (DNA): TGTGCCAGCAGGGGGCAGGGAGGGGAAAAACTGTTTTTT.